Listed below are T cell receptor beta chains from one sample, sequenced in a study of T-cell reconstitution after alpha-beta-depleted transplantation in children. TCRdb fed the PCR reads into MiXCR, producing one record per CDR3 protein. The table has around 200,000 distinct CDR3 sequences, approximately 8% seen once. The sample consisted of PBMCs, mostly from graft donor cells, taken 360 days after TCRalphabeta/CD19-depleted stem cell transplant. These receptors were taken from a male patient under 10 years old who had a stem cell transplant for acute myeloid leukemia, so the T cells may come from the graft donor. Each CDR3 is given with its conserved first and last residue. The order of the fields is clone size, D gene, V gene, J gene, CDR3 protein, CDR3 DNA. D genes are given only for firm matches. Only some rows state a clone size, as once, few, many or a class for expanded clones.

size: few; D: NA; V: TRBV5-4; J: TRBJ2-1; CDR3: CASRTNNEQFF; DNA: TGTGCCAGCAGGACTAACAATGAGCAGTTCTTC
size: NA; D: NA; V: TRBV5-1; J: TRBJ2-2; CDR3: CASSALPGFNTGELFF; DNA: TGCGCCAGCAGCGCACTCCCGGGATTTAACACCGGGGAGCTGTTTTTT
size: NA; D: TRBD2; V: TRBV7-6; J: TRBJ2-1; CDR3: CAIGLAYNEQFF; DNA: TGTGCCATCGGACTAGCGTACAATGAGCAGTTCTTC
size: many; D: NA; V: TRBV20-1; J: TRBJ1-1; CDR3: CSASRTVTEAFF; DNA: TGCAGTGCTAGCAGGACAGTGACTGAAGCTTTCTTT
size: NA; D: TRBD2; V: TRBV20-1; J: TRBJ2-5; CDR3: CSARDSSGRGETQYF; DNA: TGCAGTGCTAGAGACTCTAGCGGGAGGGGAGAGACCCAGTACTTC
size: few; D: NA; V: TRBV12-3/TRBV12-4; J: TRBJ2-5; CDR3: CASRESVETQYF; DNA: TGTGCCAGCAGGGAATCTGTGGAGACCCAGTACTTC
size: NA; D: TRBD2; V: TRBV6-4; J: TRBJ2-1; CDR3: CASTVGTRTPKQFF; DNA: TGTGCCAGCACCGTCGGGACTAGGACCCCTAAGCAGTTCTTC
size: few; D: TRBD2; V: TRBV9; J: TRBJ2-5; CDR3: CASSVGYRTSGKETQYF; DNA: TGTGCCAGCAGCGTAGGTTACCGGACTAGCGGGAAAGAGACCCAGTACTTC
size: few; D: NA; V: TRBV7-6; J: TRBJ2-1; CDR3: CASSRGGTGWNEQFF; DNA: TGTGCCAGCAGCCGCGGGGGGACAGGGTGGAATGAGCAGTTCTTC
size: few; D: NA; V: TRBV12-3/TRBV12-4; J: TRBJ2-2; CDR3: CASSSQGRTLNTGELFF; DNA: TGTGCCAGCAGCTCCCAGGGGCGGACCCTTAACACCGGGGAGCTGTTTTTT
size: few; D: TRBD1; V: TRBV29-1; J: TRBJ1-5; CDR3: CSVGQGGQPQHF; DNA: TGCAGCGTTGGACAGGGTGGGCAGCCCCAGCATTTT
size: NA; D: TRBD2; V: TRBV7-6; J: TRBJ2-7; CDR3: CASSPGLAGGPSSYEQYF; DNA: TGTGCCAGCAGCCCGGGACTAGCGGGAGGGCCCTCCTCCTACGAGCAGTACTTC
size: few; D: NA; V: TRBV4-3; J: TRBJ2-2; CDR3: CASSRSSTAANTGELFF; DNA: TGCGCCAGCAGCAGGTCTTCGACAGCAGCAAACACCGGGGAGCTGTTTTTT
size: many; D: NA; V: TRBV20-1; J: TRBJ2-5; CDR3: CSAPQTTLQETQYF; DNA: TGCAGTGCACCACAGACTACACTTCAAGAGACCCAGTACTTC
size: NA; D: NA; V: TRBV20-1; J: TRBJ2-5; CDR3: CSARDWFGSDIVRSGETQYF; DNA: TGCAGTGCTAGAGATTGGTTTGGCTCGGACATCGTTAGAAGTGGAGAGACCCAGTACTTC
size: many; D: NA; V: TRBV27; J: TRBJ2-7; CDR3: CASSFVGGSSYEQYF; DNA: TGTGCCAGCAGTTTCGTCGGAGGGAGCTCCTACGAGCAGTACTTC
size: many; D: NA; V: TRBV20-1; J: TRBJ2-3; CDR3: CSVSVSGDTQYF; DNA: TGCAGTGTCTCAGTTAGCGGAGATACGCAGTATTTT